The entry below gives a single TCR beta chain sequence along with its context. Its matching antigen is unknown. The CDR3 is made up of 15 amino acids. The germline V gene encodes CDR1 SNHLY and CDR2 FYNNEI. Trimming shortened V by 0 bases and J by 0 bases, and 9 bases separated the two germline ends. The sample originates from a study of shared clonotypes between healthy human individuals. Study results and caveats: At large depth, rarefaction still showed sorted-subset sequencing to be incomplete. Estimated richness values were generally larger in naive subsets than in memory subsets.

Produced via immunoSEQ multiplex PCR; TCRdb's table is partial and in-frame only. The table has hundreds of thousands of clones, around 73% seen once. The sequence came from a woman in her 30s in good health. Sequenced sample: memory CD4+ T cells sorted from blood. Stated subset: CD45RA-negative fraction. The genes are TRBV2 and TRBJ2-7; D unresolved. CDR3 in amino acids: CASSEARPSSYEQYF. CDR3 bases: TGTGCCAGCAGTGAAGCGCGGCCGAGCTCCTACGAGCAGTACTTC.